What follows is one T cell receptor beta chain and its context. The source of the sample is a study of CD8+ T cells in alopecia areata. RNA was extracted and reverse transcribed into cDNA as the sequencing template. Here immunoSEQ multiplex PCR was the method, and the copy in TCRdb shows in-frame clones only, minus some. The sample lists 150,000 or so clones; about three fifths were seen once. The CDR3 totals 11 residues. Trimming cost V 7 bases and J 8 bases; bases outside gene matches: 6. Germline V gene data show CDR1 as SQVTM and CDR2 as ANQGSEA. Samples from alopecia areata patients were lesional scalp punch biopsies and peripheral blood.

This sequence was found in a human donor with alopecia areata. The specimen was CD4+ T cells sorted from blood, collected at week 0. This chain connects TRBV29-1 to TRBJ1-1; TRBD1 matches at 8 bases. CDR3 residues: CSGEDRAEAFF. The DNA of the CDR3 is TGCAGCGGGGAGGACAGGGCGGAAGCTTTCTTT.